This T cell receptor (beta chain) appears in the sequencing data of a study of blood T cell repertoires in COVID-19. In the study overall: Sites across the United States, Italy and Spain contributed samples from acute and convalescent COVID-19.

This table comes from immunoSEQ multiplex PCR, and its TCRdb copy is limited to in-frame clones, with some not included. The sample lists 250,000 to 350,000 clones, about 90% occurring once. The CDR3 totals 17 residues. J lost 7 bases, V lost 4 bases, and 15 bases had no gene match. Germline V gene sequence: CDR1 LNHDA, CDR2 SQIVND (reference sequence). The V and J genes are TRBV19 and TRBJ2-1, with TRBD1 identical over 8 bases. This sequence was found in a woman in her fifties or sixties who had recovered from COVID-19. The sample comprised peripheral blood. CDR3 amino acids: CASSTDPTGEISNEQFF. Here the CDR3 DNA reads TGTGCCAGTAGTACGGACCCGACAGGGGAAATATCTAATGAGCAGTTCTTC.